This T cell receptor (beta chain) was observed in a study of T cell repertoires in cytomegalovirus infection. Study context: The authors used CMV epitopes that were HLA-C-restricted (recently identified) and HLA-B-restricted (well studied).

Whole-study results and caveats: Cumulated frequencies of public TCR beta families served to identify carriers of CMV plus the relevant HLA.

Note on this clonotype: Its antigen is still unknown.

TCRdb reanalysed the reads using MiXCR and keeps one entry per CDR3 protein. The sample consists of some 940,000 distinct CDR3 sequences, approximately 31% of them appearing once. The CDR3 runs 11 residues. This sequence joins TRBV12-3 or TRBV12-4 and TRBJ1-1; no firm D call. The source material was cultured CD8+ T cells from PBMCs, sampled from culture after CMV antigen stimulation. The sequence was obtained from a human donor in good health (CMV status not recorded). Some clones in this sample may be carry-over from other donors' samples. CDR3 nucleotides: TGTGCTATCCTCCAGAACACTGAAGCTTTCTTT. This gives the protein CAILQNTEAFF.